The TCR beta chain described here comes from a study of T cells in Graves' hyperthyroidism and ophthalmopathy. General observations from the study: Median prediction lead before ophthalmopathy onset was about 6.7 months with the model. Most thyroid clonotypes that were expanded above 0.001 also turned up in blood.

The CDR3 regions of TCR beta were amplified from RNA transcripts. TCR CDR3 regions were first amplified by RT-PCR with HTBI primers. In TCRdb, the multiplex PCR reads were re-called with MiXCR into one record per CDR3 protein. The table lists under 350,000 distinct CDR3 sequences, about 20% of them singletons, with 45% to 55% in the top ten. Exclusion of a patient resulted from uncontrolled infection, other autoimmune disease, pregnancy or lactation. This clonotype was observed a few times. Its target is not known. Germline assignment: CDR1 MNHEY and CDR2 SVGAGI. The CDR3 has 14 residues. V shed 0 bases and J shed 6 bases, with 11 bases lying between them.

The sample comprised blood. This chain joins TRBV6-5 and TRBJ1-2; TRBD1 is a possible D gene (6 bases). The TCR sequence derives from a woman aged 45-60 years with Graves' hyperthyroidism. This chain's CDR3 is CASSYSPGEDGYTF. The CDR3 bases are TGTGCCAGCAGTTACTCGCCAGGGGAGGATGGCTACACCTTC.